This T cell receptor beta chain was captured in a study of OX40 agonist ivuxolimab in advanced cancers. On the study more broadly: Patients were roughly 83% male with ages about 23 to 90, mean 60.

This CDR3 contains 12 residues. Per germline, CDR1 SQVTM and CDR2 ANQGSEA. The V gene lost 4 bases and the J gene lost 5 bases, with 9 bases spanning the gap. Findings of the study overall: At 0.1 to 3.0 mg/kg and by week 6, CD4+ and CD8+ T cells in the blood had expanded clonally. Clonal expansion in partial responders at 0.1-3.0 mg/kg ranked among the lowest.

In this sample, this clone turned up a few times. Its specificity is not known. Using immunoSEQ multiplex PCR, the repertoire was profiled, and TCRdb retains in-frame clones only, with some absent. In the table there are under 65,000 clones, approximately 86% of which are singletons. The rearrangement joins TRBV29-1 to TRBJ1-5; no reliable D call. This TCR derives from an adult with an advanced solid tumor such as melanoma, head and neck, liver or kidney cancer. The input for sequencing was CD4+ or CD8+ T cells sorted from blood, taken in a trial of the OX40 agonist ivuxolimab. The CDR3 protein is CSVVSGDQPQHF. For the CDR3, the DNA is TGCAGCGTTGTATCCGGGGATCAGCCCCAGCATTTT.